The 17 T cell receptor beta chains below all came from one sample that was sequenced in a study of tissue T cells after allogeneic stem cell transplantation. Described time point: mouse harvest day 7 after allogeneic transplant. The graft held 10^6 splenic CD5+ T cells and 10^7 T-cell-depleted bone marrow cells. Sequencing was performed with immunoSEQ multiplex PCR; in TCRdb, only in-frame clones are kept and a portion is missing. The sample holds thousands of clones, approximately 50% seen once. Sequenced input: gut tissue. These receptors all come from a female BALB/c mouse given C57BL/6 T cells with graft-versus-host disease after an allogeneic hematopoietic cell transplant.

This clone was seen only a few times. Gene names follow the mouse nomenclature. Coverage ceases 1 residue before the CDR3 finishes, and the germline J gene fills in the end. The rearrangement uses TRBV26 and TRBJ1-6, with D unresolved. TRBJ1-6 counts as an open reading frame of uncertain function. Germline CDR1 and CDR2: KGHPV and FQNQEV (reference sequence). The V and J ends lost 2 bases and 4 bases respectively, with 6 bases between them. CDR3 length: 14 amino acids. The part of the CDR3 DNA that was read is TGTGCCAGCAGTCTGGAACAATATAATTCGCCCCTCTAC. Amino acid sequence: CASSLEQYNSPLY. The CDR3 as a whole reads CASSLEQYNSPLYF.

A word on this clone: Germline and genes here are mouse. Coverage ceases 1 residue before the CDR3 finishes, and the germline J gene fills in the end. This chain uses TRBV3 with TRBJ2-7; weak D call: TRBD1 (6 bases). V was cut by 5 bases and J by 7 bases, with 9 bases left in between. The CDR3 is 11 amino acids. In germline, CDR1 is SNHLY, CDR2 FYNGKV (reference sequence). The sequenced CDR3 bases are TGTGCCAGCAGCCAGGGGTTCGAACAGTAC. Translating it yields CASSQGFEQY. The whole CDR3 protein reads CASSQGFEQYF.

As for this clone: Any gene name here is a mouse gene name. The missing CDR3 end, 1 residue past where the read stops, is filled in from the germline J gene. The rearrangement links TRBV23 to TRBJ2-4; TRBD2 is the table's D call, not checked against the DNA. CDR1 KGHTA and CDR2 FQNQQP come from the germline V gene. There are 14 residues in the CDR3. The CDR3 reads CSSSQNWGGNTLYF. Incomplete CDR3 DNA: TGCTCCAGCAGTCAAAACTGGGGGGGAAACACCTTGTAC.

A note on this clone: Gene labels here are mouse ones. The missing CDR3 end, 1 residue past where the read stops, is filled in from the germline J gene. The V call is TRBV19, the J call TRBJ2-7, with TRBD2 matching 7 bases. The CDR3 is 15 amino acids. Losses at the gene ends were 4 bases for V and 0 bases for J; bases not matched to a gene: 7. The germline CDR1 and CDR2 sequences are FNHDT and SITEND (reference sequence). The CDR3 here is CASSPPGLSSYEQYF. The covered CDR3 bases are TGTGCCAGCAGTCCTCCGGGACTGAGCTCCTATGAACAGTAC. Combining the CDR3 with reference TRBV19 and TRBJ2-7 gives the whole variable domain GGIITQTPKFLIGQEGQKLTLKCQQNFNHDTMYWYRQDSGKGLRLIYYSITENDLQKGDLSEGYDASREKKSSFSLTVTSAQKNEMAVFLCASSPPGLSSYEQYFGPGTRLTVL.

This clone was counted only a few times. Mouse gene names and germline throughout. From the germline J gene comes the end of the CDR3, since the read stops 1 residue before it. This chain links TRBV26 with TRBJ2-3; the D is unclear. V was trimmed by 6 bases and J by 0 bases, leaving 7 bases between them. The germline gives CDR1 KGHPV, CDR2 FQNQEV (reference sequence). The CDR3 is made up of 13 amino acids. The CDR3: CASRRTSAETLYF. The sequenced CDR3 bases are TGTGCCAGCAGGCGTACTAGTGCAGAAACGCTGTAT.

On this clone itself: The gene names here belong to mouse. Read data end 1 residue before the CDR3 end; the end is taken from the germline J gene. The rearrangement uses TRBV12-1 and TRBJ2-5, with 11 positions matching TRBD2. V shed 4 bases and J 7 bases; nucleotides not matched to a gene: 3. CDR1 SGHSN and CDR2 HYEKVE come from the germline V gene. The CDR3 runs to 13 residues. The CDR3 DNA, read in part, is TGTGCCAGCTCGCGACTGGGGGGGAACACCCAGTAC. Translation gives CASSRLGGNTQY. The entire CDR3 protein reads CASSRLGGNTQYF.

As to this clone: Gene names refer to mouse genes. CDR3 bases read: TGTGCCAGCAGTCCACAGGGGACCCCGGACACCCAGTAC. This codes for CASSPQGTPDTQY. The full CDR3 is CASSPQGTPDTQYF. The chain uses TRBV15 and TRBJ2-5; 7 bases line up with TRBD1. From the germline J gene comes the end of the CDR3, since the read stops 1 residue before it. The CDR3 loop spans 14 amino acids. Trimming took 5 bases from V and 6 from J; bases not matched to a gene: 8. Germline V lookup: CDR1 SGHND, CDR2 FRSKSL. Using reference TRBV15 and TRBJ2-5 for the parts outside the CDR3, the full variable domain is DAGVTQTPRHEVAEKGQTIILKCEPVSGHNDLFWYRQTKIQGLELLSYFRSKSLMEDGGAFKDRFKAEMLNSSFSTLKIQPTEPKDSAVYLCASSPQGTPDTQYFGPGTRLLVL.

Comments on this clone: Genes here carry mouse names. The read ends 1 residue before the CDR3 terminus; that terminus is restored from the germline J gene. The chain combines TRBV31 with TRBJ1-2; the D gene is possibly TRBD1 (6 bases). The V gene's germline CDR1 is GKSSPN and CDR2 SITVG. V was pared by 0 bases and J by 0 bases, with 8 bases between. The CDR3 is made up of 14 amino acids. CDR3 sequence reads: CAWSLGGANSDYTF. The sequenced part of the CDR3 DNA is TGTGCCTGGAGTCTAGGGGGGGCAAACTCCGACTACACC.

Details on this clone: The junction differs from germline at one of its ends, possibly a read error. Genes here carry mouse names. The CDR3 end lies 1 residue beyond the end of the read and is filled in from the germline J gene. The chain has TRBV13-3 and TRBJ1-2, with D maybe TRBD1 (6 bases). The CDR3 totals 14 residues. Germline CDR1 NNHDY, CDR2 SYVADS. The DNA read from the CDR3 is TGTGCCAGCGGTGATGGACAGACAAACTCCGACTACACC. As protein: CASGDGQTNSDYT. Given in full, the CDR3 is CASGDGQTNSDYTF.

Concerning this clone: The germline and genes are mouse ones. Sequencing ends 1 residue short of the CDR3 end; the germline J gene provides the rest. The chain employs TRBV12-1 and TRBJ1-1; D not resolved. This CDR3 has 12 residues. From germline, CDR1 is SGHSN and CDR2 HYEKVE. Trimming stripped 4 bases from V and 4 bases from J, with 9 bases between. This CDR3 reads CASSRGGTEVFF. The CDR3 bases that were read are TGTGCCAGCTCCCGAGGAGGCACAGAAGTCTTC.

With regard to this clone: Mouse gene names apply. The CDR3 is cut off 1 residue early in the read; its end comes from the germline J gene. This chain joins TRBV12-2 and TRBJ1-2; possible D gene TRBD1, 5 bases. The germline V gene has CDR1 SGHLS and CDR2 HYDKME. The CDR3 sequence is 12 residues long. Trimming removed 2 bases from V and 4 bases from J, with 7 bases in between. The CDR3 here is CASSPGTSDYTF. CDR3 DNA, as far as it was read: TGTGCCAGCTCTCCAGGGACCTCCGACTACACC.

With respect to this clone: Gene names refer to mouse genes. Coverage ceases 1 residue before the CDR3 finishes, and the germline J gene fills in the end. V gene TRBV3 combines with J gene TRBJ1-1; 7 positions match TRBD1. CDR3 length: 13 amino acids. With V trimmed by 5 bases and J by 0 bases, 0 bases remained unmatched. The germline V gene has CDR1 SNHLY and CDR2 FYNGKV (reference sequence). Incomplete CDR3 DNA: TGTGCCAGCAGCGACAGGGCAAACACAGAAGTCTTC. Translation: CASSDRANTEVF. The entire CDR3 protein reads CASSDRANTEVFF.

As to this clone: Gene names denote mouse genes. Read coverage stops 1 residue before the CDR3 terminus; the germline J gene supplies the remainder. The gene calls are TRBV13-1 and TRBJ1-1, with a possible D match to TRBD1 (5 bases). Trimming removed 0 bases at V and 4 bases at J, with 7 bases between. This CDR3 is built from 13 residues. Germline V gene sequence: CDR1 NSHNY, CDR2 SYGAGN. The sequenced CDR3 bases are TGTGCCAGCAGTGATGAGGGGAGCACAGAAGTCTTC. Residues: CASSDEGSTEVF. Given in full, the CDR3 is CASSDEGSTEVFF.

The count of this clone is one. Gene names and germline refer to mouse. The read ends 1 residue shy of where the CDR3 ends; the end is completed using the germline J gene. The chain is built from TRBV2 and TRBJ2-4; 11 bases align to TRBD2. The V gene end was trimmed by 0 bases and the J gene end by 10 bases; junction bases not matched to a gene: 3. This CDR3 is built from 14 residues. The germline V gene encodes CDR1 LGHNA and CDR2 YSYQKL. CDR3 sequence: CASSQEGDWGSLYF. CDR3 bases read: TGTGCCAGCAGCCAAGAAGGGGACTGGGGGTCCTTGTAC.

In the case of this clone: Mouse gene names and germline throughout. With the read ending 1 residue before the CDR3 end, the germline J gene is used to fill in that end. The rearrangement uses TRBV26 and TRBJ2-4; the match to TRBD1 covers 7 bases. CDR3 size: 15 residues. The V and J ends lost 6 bases and 0 bases, in that order; junction bases with no gene match: 6. The germline V gene has CDR1 KGHPV and CDR2 FQNQEV (reference sequence). The CDR3 region is CASSPNRGSQNTLYF. CDR3 DNA (partial): TGTGCCAGCAGCCCTAACAGGGGTAGTCAAAACACCTTGTAC.

About this clone: Each gene name is a mouse one. From the germline J gene comes the end of the CDR3, since the read stops 1 residue before it. The chain has TRBV12-1 and TRBJ2-5, with 11 nucleotides matching TRBD2. V was clipped by 1 base and J by 2 bases; unmatched bases: 4. This CDR3 has 16 amino acids. Germline CDR1 is SGHSN and CDR2 is HYEKVE. CDR3 amino acids: CASSLPGLGVQDTQYF. The sequenced part of the CDR3 DNA is TGTGCCAGCTCTCTTCCGGGACTGGGGGTCCAAGACACCCAGTAC.

For this clone: Genes and germline are mouse. The DNA ends 1 residue before the CDR3 does, and the rest of the CDR3 is filled in from the germline J gene. This chain connects TRBV1 to TRBJ2-7; D is unresolved. V lost 4 bases and J lost 0, with 4 bases in between. CDR3 size: 12 residues. CDR1 is NSQYPW, CDR2 LRSPGD, per germline (reference sequence). The sequenced part of the CDR3 DNA is TGCACCTGCAGTGACCTCTCCTATGAACAGTAC. Its translation is CTCSDLSYEQY. The CDR3 in its entirety is CTCSDLSYEQYF.